This TCR beta chain came from a study of CD8 T cells in ankylosing spondylitis. TCRdb redid the calling of the 5' RACE reads with MiXCR, one entry per CDR3 protein. The sample yields about 130,000 distinct CDR3 sequences, roughly a tenth seen once. This clonotype was detected ten times or more. Its specificity is unknown. The V gene lost 4 bases and the J gene lost 5 bases, with 6 bases spanning the gap. CDR1 SGHKS and CDR2 YYEKEE come from the germline V gene (reference sequence). The CDR3 is 11 residues long. General study results and limits: Ankylosing spondylitis blood appeared to be characterized by a TCR beta motif of fewer than ten highly homologous variants. Reportedly, significant enrichment of disease-linked clones occurred in matched ankylosing spondylitis synovial fluid.

The chain recombines TRBV5-5 with TRBJ1-1; D gene uncertain. Sequenced input: blood, either unsorted or a sorted T cell fraction (not recorded which). This clonotype was obtained from a male donor with ankylosing spondylitis or in good health (not recorded which). DNA of the CDR3: TGTGCCAGCAGCCCAGGTACTGAAGCTTTCTTT. This translates into CASSPGTEAFF.